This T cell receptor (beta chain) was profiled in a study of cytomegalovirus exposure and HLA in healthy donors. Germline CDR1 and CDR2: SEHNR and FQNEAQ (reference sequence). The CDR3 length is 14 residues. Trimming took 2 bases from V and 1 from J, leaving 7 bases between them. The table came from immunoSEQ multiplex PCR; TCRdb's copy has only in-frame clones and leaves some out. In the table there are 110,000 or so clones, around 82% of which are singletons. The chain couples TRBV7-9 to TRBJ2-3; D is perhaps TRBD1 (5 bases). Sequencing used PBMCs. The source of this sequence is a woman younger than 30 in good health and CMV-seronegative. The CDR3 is CASSLQGGTDTQYF. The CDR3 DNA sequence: TGTGCCAGCAGCTTACAAGGGGGCACAGATACGCAGTATTTT.